The 30 T cell receptor beta chains given below trace back to one sample, sequenced in a study of blood T cell repertoires in COVID-19. Libraries were prepared by immunoSEQ multiplex PCR; TCRdb keeps only in-frame clonotypes and omits some of them. The sample has about 310,000 clones, about nine tenths seen once; the top ten hold 1%. Material for sequencing was peripheral blood. These receptors came from a man aged 50-60 years with active or convalescent COVID-19.

The V gene is TRBV11-2, the J gene TRBJ1-1; tentatively, D is TRBD1 (6 bases). CDR1 is SGHAT, CDR2 FQNNGV, per germline. CDR3 size: 15 residues. V shed 1 base and J shed 5 bases, with 14 bases lying between them. CDR3 in amino acids: CASSLVGRGWTEAFF. In DNA form, the CDR3 reads TGTGCCAGCAGCTTAGTGGGCAGGGGTTGGACTGAAGCTTTCTTT. Together with reference TRBV11-2 and TRBJ1-1, the CDR3 gives the full variable domain: EAGVAQSPRYKIIEKRQSVAFWCNPISGHATLYWYQQILGQGPKLLIQFQNNGVVDDSQLPKDRFSAERLKGVDSTLKIQPAKLEDSAVYLCASSLVGRGWTEAFFGQGTRLTVV.

This chain uses TRBV5-1 with TRBJ2-5; no clear D gene. V lost 2 bases to trimming and J lost 5 bases, with 10 bases between them. This CDR3 is built from 13 residues. Per the germline V gene, CDR1 is SGHRS and CDR2 is YFSETQ. The CDR3 bases are TGCGCCAGCAGCTTCGGGTCACGGGAGACCCAGTACTTC. Translated, it gives CASSFGSRETQYF.

As for this clone: This sample also contains other DNA sequences that code for the same CDR3. V gene TRBV7-3 combines with J gene TRBJ2-2, with D maybe TRBD1 (6 bases). Trimming cost V 5 bases and J 1 base, with 8 bases left between them. Germline values: CDR1 SGHTA, CDR2 FQGTGA. The CDR3 sequence is 14 residues long. CDR3 residues: CASSPGQNTGELFF. The CDR3 DNA reads TGTGCCAGCAGCCCGGGACAGAACACCGGGGAGCTGTTTTTT. The full variable domain, in which reference TRBV7-3 and TRBJ2-2 provide the parts outside the CDR3, is GAGVSQTPSNKVTEKGKYVELRCDPISGHTALYWYRQSLGQGPEFLIYFQGTGAADDSGLPNDRFFAVRPEGSVSTLKIQRTERGDSAVYLCASSPGQNTGELFFGEGSRLTVL.

This clone was detected a few times. DNA of the CDR3: TGTGCCAGCACCCGGGGTCAATACAATGAGCAGTTCTTC. Amino acids: CASTRGQYNEQFF. The rearrangement uses TRBV7-6 and TRBJ2-1; D might be TRBD2 (5 bases). From germline, CDR1 is SGHVS and CDR2 FNYEAQ. V was clipped by 7 bases and J by 4 bases, with 11 bases between them. The CDR3 extends over 13 amino acids.

The chain recombines TRBV28 with TRBJ2-3; the D gene is possibly TRBD2 (5 bases). Germline V lookup: CDR1 MDHEN, CDR2 SYDVKM. Trimming took off 4 bases at V and 8 bases at J, with 25 bases between the two ends. This CDR3 has 17 residues. The CDR3 DNA follows: TGTGCCAGCAGTTCCAACTCTCCGGGAATACTACGTTCTACGCAGTATTTT. This sequence encodes CASSSNSPGILRSTQYF. Full variable domain (rest looked up from reference TRBV28 and TRBJ2-3): DVKVTQSSRYLVKRTGEKVFLECVQDMDHENMFWYRQDPGLGLRLIYFSYDVKMKEKGDIPEGYSVSREKKERFSLILESASTNQTSMYLCASSSNSPGILRSTQYFGPGTRLTVL.

The rearrangement links TRBV18 to TRBJ1-5; a possible D gene is TRBD1 (5 bases). The CDR3 is 13 amino acids. CDR1 and CDR2 from the germline V gene are KGHSH and LQKENI. Trimming cost V 1 base and J 5 bases, with 6 bases left between them. CDR3 nucleotides: TGTGCCAGCTCACCACGGGGGGATCAGCCCCAGCATTTT. This translates into CASSPRGDQPQHF.

The chain combines TRBV7-3 with TRBJ1-1; D not resolved. The CDR3 sequence is 14 residues long. V lost 2 bases and J 1 base, leaving 8 bases between the germline ends. Germline V CDR1 and CDR2: SGHTA, FQGTGA. CDR3 bases: TGTGCCAGCAGCTTATACCACAAGAACACTGAAGCTTTCTTT. Residues: CASSLYHKNTEAFF.

The genes are TRBV3-1 (or the pseudogene TRBV3-2) and TRBJ1-1; no clear D gene. Trimming took 0 bases from V and 8 from J, leaving 7 bases between them. The CDR3 is 12 residues long. Germline V gives CDR1 LGHDT, CDR2 YNNKEL (reference sequence). CDR3 loop: CASSQDWQEAFF. In DNA, the CDR3 is TGTGCCAGCAGCCAAGACTGGCAAGAAGCTTTCTTT.

J is TRBJ2-2 and V is TRBV7-9; D may be TRBD1 (5 bases). The V gene's germline CDR1 is SEHNR and CDR2 FQNEAQ (reference sequence). The V end was cut by 5 bases, the J end by 4 bases, with 14 bases between. This CDR3 contains 15 residues. The DNA of the CDR3 is TGTGCCAGCAGCCCCAGGGTATCAGTCACCGGGGAGCTGTTTTTT. It encodes CASSPRVSVTGELFF.

Regarding this clone: The sample carries other DNA sequences with the same CDR3. The V gene is TRBV28, the J gene TRBJ1-2; D remains ambiguous. V gave up 6 bases and J gave up 5 bases, with 10 bases separating them. The CDR3 runs 12 residues. Germline V gene data show CDR1 as MDHEN and CDR2 as SYDVKM. The CDR3 DNA reads TGTGCCAGCAGCCTGGGAGGGTATGGCTACACCTTC. Translated: CASSLGGYGYTF.

This chain links TRBV12-3 or TRBV12-4 with TRBJ2-1, with 7 bases aligning to TRBD2. There are 13 residues in the CDR3. The junction had 7 bases not matched to a gene; V was cut back by 4 bases and J by 10 bases. CDR3 loop: CASSSRGEAEQFF. DNA for the CDR3: TGTGCCAGCAGTTCCCGGGGGGAGGCCGAGCAGTTCTTC.

The chain carries TRBV30 and TRBJ2-1; no firm D call. The CDR3 has 11 amino acids. V lost 4 bases to trimming and J lost 3 bases, with 4 bases between them. Germline CDR1 reads GTSNPN; CDR2 reads SVGIG (reference sequence). The CDR3 region has the DNA TGTGCCTGGACAGTCTACAATGAGCAGTTCTTC. Protein sequence: CAWTVYNEQFF.

The chain has TRBV19 and TRBJ1-5; D is unclear. The V gene's germline CDR1 is LNHDA and CDR2 SQIVND (reference sequence). Trimming cost V 5 bases and J 5 bases, with 13 bases left between them. There are 14 residues in the CDR3. The DNA of the CDR3 is TGTGCCAGTAGTTTACACCGAGAGGATCAGCCCCAGCATTTT. Its protein is CASSLHREDQPQHF.

V usage is TRBV9 and J usage is TRBJ2-7; 9 positions match TRBD2. The CDR3 loop spans 14 amino acids. In germline, CDR1 is SGDLS, CDR2 YYNGEE. The junction had 2 bases not matched to a gene; V was cut back by 2 bases and J by 2 bases. The CDR3 reads CASSVTSGAYEQYF. As DNA, the CDR3 is TGTGCCAGCAGCGTGACTAGCGGTGCCTACGAGCAGTACTTC.

This clone showed up just once. This chain joins TRBV19 and TRBJ1-5; the D is unclear. Germline-derived CDR1 and CDR2 are LNHDA and SQIVND (reference sequence). CDR3 length: 18 residues. The germline V and J ends were trimmed by 4 bases and 0 bases, with 19 bases remaining between them. CDR3 coding DNA: TGTGCCAGTAGTACTACCGTACAGACGCGATATAGCAATCAGCCCCAGCATTTT. Protein product: CASSTTVQTRYSNQPQHF.

The chain combines TRBV28 with TRBJ2-2; 8 positions agree with TRBD1. Germline trimming cut 6 bases from V and 0 bases from J; bases unmatched to any gene: 3. Germline lookup yields CDR1 MDHEN and CDR2 SYDVKM. The CDR3 length is 15 residues. CDR3: CASRPGQANTGELFF. The CDR3 coding sequence is TGTGCCAGCAGACCGGGACAGGCGAACACCGGGGAGCTGTTTTTT.

The genes are TRBV28 and TRBJ1-4, with D uncertain. The CDR3 loop spans 13 amino acids. Germline CDR1 and CDR2: MDHEN and SYDVKM. Between the trimmed V and J ends, which lost 3 bases and 13 bases, there was a span of 15 bases. CDR3 sequence (DNA): TGTGCCAGCAGTTTGGTAGACCGCGGCGGACTGTTTTTT. Protein product: CASSLVDRGGLFF.

The chain uses TRBV12-5 and TRBJ2-1; 10 bases agree with TRBD2. The CDR3 sequence is 18 residues long. Trimming at V came to 4 bases and at J to 4 bases, leaving 13 bases not matched to a gene. The V gene's germline CDR1 is LGHNT and CDR2 FRNRAP. The CDR3 here is CASGSYPTGAGGYNEQFF. The CDR3 bases are TGTGCTAGTGGTTCCTACCCTACGGGAGCGGGAGGGTACAATGAGCAGTTCTTC.

The V and J genes are TRBV11-1 and TRBJ2-3; no definite D call. The CDR3 covers 13 residues. CDR1 is SGHAT and CDR2 is FQDESV in the germline V gene (reference sequence). V was trimmed by 6 bases and J by 4 bases, leaving 11 bases between them. CDR3 bases: TGTGCCAGCAGTCGTCAGAATCCAGATACGCAGTATTTT. Translated, it gives CASSRQNPDTQYF.

The chain couples TRBV9 to TRBJ1-3; tentatively, D is TRBD1 (6 bases). CDR3 length: 15 residues. The germline V gene encodes CDR1 SGDLS and CDR2 YYNGEE. Trimming pared 2 bases from V and 0 bases from J, leaving 9 bases between. CDR3: CASSVGQFSGNTIYF. The CDR3 coding sequence is TGTGCCAGCAGCGTTGGACAGTTCTCTGGAAACACCATATATTTT.

The chain joins TRBV5-6 to TRBJ2-1, with 7 bases that match TRBD1. The trim removed 5 bases at V and 4 bases at J, leaving 12 bases unmatched. This CDR3 has 16 residues. Per the germline V gene, CDR1 is SGHDT and CDR2 is YYEEEE. This chain's CDR3 is CASRPGLGQRYNEQFF. As DNA, the CDR3 is TGTGCCAGCAGACCCGGGCTGGGACAGAGGTACAATGAGCAGTTCTTC.

The chain has TRBV7-6 and TRBJ1-3; D perhaps matches TRBD1 (5 bases). The CDR3 is 14 residues long. Germline CDR1 and CDR2: SGHVS and FNYEAQ. V gave up 6 bases and J gave up 8 bases, with 17 bases separating them. CDR3 DNA: TGTGCCAGCAGTCCGGGACTAAGGATCGACACCATATATTTT. Its protein product is CASSPGLRIDTIYF.

The rearrangement joins TRBV27 to TRBJ2-7, with 10 positions matching TRBD1. The CDR3 loop spans 14 amino acids. Germline CDR1 reads MNHEY; CDR2 reads SMNVEV (reference sequence). V was clipped by 10 bases and J by 2 bases; unmatched bases: 8. CDR3 coding DNA: TGTGCCACCAAGACCGGGACAGGGGCCTACGAGCAGTACTTC. It codes for CATKTGTGAYEQYF.

This clone was recorded once. This rearrangement joins TRBV29-1 to TRBJ2-7; a weak D match, TRBD1 (5 bases). The CDR3 contains 13 residues. Germline assignment: CDR1 SQVTM and CDR2 ANQGSEA. V was pared by 6 bases and J by 0 bases, with 12 bases between. The CDR3 protein is CSVLTAASYEQYF. Written as DNA, the CDR3 is TGCAGCGTGCTGACAGCCGCCTCCTACGAGCAGTACTTC.

This clone was recorded only once. This sequence joins TRBV4-3 and TRBJ1-4; 7 nucleotides align to TRBD1. Germline V gene data show CDR1 as LGHNA and CDR2 as YSLEER. V was clipped by 4 bases and J by 3 bases; unmatched bases: 14. The CDR3 has 18 amino acids. CDR3 coding DNA: TGCGCCAGCAGCCCTCGCGGTGGAGGGGGCGCGTCTAATGAAAAACTGTTTTTT. This codes for CASSPRGGGGASNEKLFF.

This chain joins TRBV4-1 and TRBJ2-5, with 13 bases matching TRBD2. The CDR3 contains 16 residues. Losses at the gene ends were 4 bases for V and 4 bases for J; bases not matched to a gene: 6. Germline CDR1 is MGHRA and CDR2 is YSYEKL. CDR3 in amino acids: CASSRGLAGVGETQYF. The CDR3 DNA is TGCGCCAGCAGCCGCGGACTAGCGGGAGTGGGAGAGACCCAGTACTTC.

J is TRBJ1-6 and V is TRBV14; 9 bases are a match to TRBD1. V shed 1 base and J 3 bases; nucleotides not matched to a gene: 1. Germline values: CDR1 SGHDN, CDR2 FVKESK. CDR3 length equals 16 residues. CDR3 amino acids: CASSQGGQGYNSPLHF. CDR3 nucleotides: TGTGCCAGCAGCCAAGGGGGACAGGGCTATAATTCACCCCTCCACTTT.

V usage is TRBV29-1 and J usage is TRBJ2-7; 11 bases match TRBD1. Germline V lookup: CDR1 SQVTM, CDR2 ANQGSEA. The V and J ends lost 3 bases and 4 bases, in that order; junction bases with no gene match: 5. This CDR3 has 14 residues. The CDR3 bases are TGCAGCGTTGACTTAGGGACAGGGGGTTACGAGCAGTACTTC. The encoded protein is CSVDLGTGGYEQYF.

The chain recombines TRBV14 with TRBJ2-1; 9 positions agree with TRBD2. Germline CDR1 is SGHDN and CDR2 is FVKESK. The CDR3 extends over 14 amino acids. Trimming took 2 bases from V and 7 from J; bases not matched to a gene: 3. CDR3: CASSQLAGVNEQFF. The DNA for the CDR3 is TGTGCCAGCAGCCAATTAGCGGGAGTTAATGAGCAGTTCTTC.

The chain carries TRBV2 and TRBJ1-2; no clear D. Germline assignment: CDR1 SNHLY and CDR2 FYNNEI. V was pared by 5 bases and J by 4 bases, with 14 bases between. This CDR3 spans 14 amino acids. CDR3 sequence: CASSSREGPYGYTF. As DNA, the CDR3 is TGTGCCAGCAGTTCCCGGGAGGGTCCCTATGGCTACACCTTC.